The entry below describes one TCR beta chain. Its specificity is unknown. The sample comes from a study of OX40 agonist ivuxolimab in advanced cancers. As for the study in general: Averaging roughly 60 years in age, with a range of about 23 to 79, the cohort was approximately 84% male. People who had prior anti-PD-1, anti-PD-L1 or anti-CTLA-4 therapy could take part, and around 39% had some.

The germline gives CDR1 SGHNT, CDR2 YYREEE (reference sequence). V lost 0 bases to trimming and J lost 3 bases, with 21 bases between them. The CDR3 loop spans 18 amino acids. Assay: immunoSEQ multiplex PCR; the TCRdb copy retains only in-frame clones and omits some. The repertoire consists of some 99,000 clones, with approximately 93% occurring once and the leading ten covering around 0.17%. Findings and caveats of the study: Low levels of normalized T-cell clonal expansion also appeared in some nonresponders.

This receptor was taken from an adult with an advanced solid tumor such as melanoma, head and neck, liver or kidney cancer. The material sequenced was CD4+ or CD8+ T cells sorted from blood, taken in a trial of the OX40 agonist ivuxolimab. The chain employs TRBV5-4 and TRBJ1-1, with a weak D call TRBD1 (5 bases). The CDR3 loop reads CASSLGPGPTLGDTEAFF. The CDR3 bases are TGTGCCAGCAGCTTGGGACCGGGACCTACGCTCGGGGACACTGAAGCTTTCTTT.